This T cell receptor (beta chain) comes out of a study of T cells in Graves' hyperthyroidism and ophthalmopathy. Study outcomes and limitations: It was a median around 6 months before onset that the model predicted ophthalmopathy. Most clonotypes expanded in the thyroid (above 0.001) were also present in blood.

Orbital computed tomography, thyroid ultrasound, serum thyroxine and TRAb, and clinical symptoms together informed the diagnoses. The PBMCs studied were ones that came from 8 to 10 ml fresh peripheral blood. This clonotype was seen many times. Its matching antigen is unknown. Trimming removed 0 bases at V and 6 bases at J, with 10 bases between. The CDR3 has 13 residues. Germline CDR1 and CDR2: DFQATT and SNEGSKA (reference sequence). Amplified regions were TCR beta CDR3 sequences from RNA transcripts. HTBI primers were used for first-round RT-PCR of the TCR CDR3. TCRdb reanalysed the multiplex PCR reads using MiXCR and keeps one entry per CDR3 protein. The sample yields 410,000 or so distinct CDR3 sequences, roughly 14% seen once.

V is TRBV20-1 and J is TRBJ2-3; the D gene is possibly TRBD2 (5 bases). What was sequenced was blood. The clonotype was recovered from a man aged 18 to 30 with Graves' ophthalmopathy. The CDR3 DNA sequence: TGCAGTGCTAGAGATTGGACGGGGGATACGCAGTATTTT. The encoded protein is CSARDWTGDTQYF.